The clone carrying this TCR beta chain was recorded many times. Time point given: sample taken at primary tumor resection. Whole RNA was taken from tumor, nontumor lung or frozen PBMC; it was then sequenced unsorted. This sample was included in a study of spatial heterogeneity in lung cancer. TCRdb reprocessed the 5' RACE reads with MiXCR, giving one entry per CDR3 protein. The table lists tens of thousands of distinct CDR3 sequences, roughly 4.6% of them singletons. Sample: PBMCs, taken at surgery. This sequence was found in a male donor with early-stage non-small cell lung cancer.

Here the CDR3 DNA reads TGTGCCAGCAGGCCGGGACTAGATTTAACCTACAATGAGCAGTTCTTC. Translation: CASRPGLDLTYNEQFF. V gene TRBV2 combines with J gene TRBJ2-1, with 8 bases identical to TRBD2. Per germline, CDR1 SNHLY and CDR2 FYNNEI. The CDR3 is 16 amino acids. The J segment lost 2 bases and the V segment lost 6 bases, leaving 9 bases of the junction unmatched.